Described below is a single TCR beta chain sequence and its context. It has no known antigen specificity. Per-base qualities were not stored, and no clone one base away is much larger. This entry is derived from a study of T cell clones after liver transplantation (dated by TCRdb to the late 2010s). About the investigation overall: Samples were obtained from ITN030ST, a randomized trial in which withdrawal of immunosuppression was attempted within 2 years of liver transplantation. Donor-reactive T cell clones were identified by TCRbeta sequencing after a pre-transplant mixed lymphocyte reaction and then tracked in post-transplant blood. Third party-reactive TCRbeta sequences from pre-transplant MLRs were also identified as an antigen-independent comparator for donor-reactive sequences. Of the eight recipients, three were HCV-positive, while the remaining recipients had been transplanted for non-autoimmune, non-viral indications. Subjects received no induction therapy and standard immunosuppression until randomization at 12-24 months post-transplant. Tolerance was defined as complete withdrawal of immunosuppression for at least one year without a rise in liver enzymes beyond twice the upper limit of normal. Blood samples were taken pre-transplant, pre-randomization before withdrawal, and post-randomization after full withdrawal or failed withdrawal. The studied cohort comprised 8 liver transplant recipients, 3 classified as tolerant and 5 as non-tolerant. What the work shows at the level of the full study, not this receptor alone: Without allograft tissue specimens, donor-reactive T cells may have migrated into the graft rather than being deleted. Once repertoire turnover was taken into account, donor-reactive detection showed a significant reduction for CD4 in 7 of 8 subjects and for CD8 in 8 of 8. A greater decline was seen for donor-reactive sequences than for third party-reactive sequences, suggesting partial antigen-specific deletion unrelated to withdrawal success. Low numbers of available donor cells limited the measurable donor-reactive repertoire in a couple of subjects. In 5 of 8 subjects, circulating donor-reactive CD4 TCRbeta sequences decreased significantly after transplant, regardless of tolerance or HCV status. Conclusions were preliminary, limited by small, heterogeneous patient numbers and non-standardized post-transplant time points.

The CDR3 contains 12 residues, cysteine and phenylalanine counted. Just the 36-base CDR3 DNA is kept, in frame starting at base 1. V was cut back by 6 bases and J by 5 bases, leaving a gap of 10 bases between them. CDR1 is given as MNHNS and CDR2 as SASEGT, both from the germline V gene. The time point label here, explained by the study, means: pre-transplant. Thawed unstimulated PBMCs were stained for CD3, CD4 and CD8 and FACS-sorted into CD3+CD4+ and CD3+CD8+ populations. All 8 studied subjects were randomized to withdrawal of immunosuppression. The Qiagen DNeasy Blood and Tissue Kit was used for genomic DNA isolation. Using immunoSEQ, frozen genomic DNA was subjected to high-throughput TCRbeta CDR3 sequencing, a process that included PCR amplification, mapping, bias correction and internal controls. From the authors' description of their analysis: Productive rearrangements were kept, and unique TCRbeta sequences were defined by CDR3 nucleotide sequence plus V and J gene. A sequence counted as donor-reactive only if the sequence showed at least 5-fold expansion in CFSE-low cells compared with unstimulated pre-transplant cells and had a frequency of at least 0.01%. Minimum frequency thresholds were set for each subject based on the unstimulated sample with the lowest template count, ensuring at least 90% detection power. Jensen-Shannon divergence between the top 1000 TCRbeta sequences after and before transplant was used to measure repertoire turnover. Two-sided Fisher's exact tests were used to test for changes in the detection of donor-reactive sequences. The table was pulled from immuneACCESS by TCRdb, which kept in-frame rearrangements only. Such tables lose some clones; where checked, under half of the loss comes from unresolved V genes, and the rest has no known cause. The DNA gave D and trimming, while V, J and clone size come from that table. For this sample there are roughly 100,000 clones; 82% appear just once. The ten largest clones add up to over 0.75% of the sample.

The chain was built from TRBV6-1 and TRBJ1-1; the D region possibly corresponds to TRBD1 (5 bases align). The sample consisted of CD4+ T cells from blood, taken before liver transplant. This receptor was identified in a human donor who received a liver transplant. The CDR3 here reads CASRLGGTEAFF. DNA sequence: TGTGCCAGCAGACTGGGGGGTACTGAAGCTTTCTTT.